A single T cell receptor beta chain is shown here with its context. Its antigen is still unknown. The sample holds no much larger clone one base away, and base qualities are not on file. Other DNA variants within this sample encode the same CDR3. Healthy HIV-negative adults with no recently reported acute infections or vaccinations were included as donors. All donors were Caucasian adults living in Nashville, Tennessee, USA. CD4+ T cells were enriched by magnetic negative selection, after which naive cells were positively selected on CD45RA and the negative fraction was taken as the memory subset. Blood was obtained by leukapheresis, after which PBMCs were separated by Ficoll-Histopaque density gradient centrifugation and cryopreserved in liquid nitrogen vapor phase. Analytical flow cytometry was used to check the purity and quantity of each magnetically sorted T cell population. Genomic DNA was isolated from each sorted fraction and quantified by UV absorbance on a Nanodrop 2000c.

This record belongs to a study of shared clonotypes between healthy human individuals (dated by TCRdb to 2020 to 2021). A note on the overall study: Three men and a couple of women, aged 18 to 49 years, made up the cohort. Leukapheresis yielded between about 0.85 and 9 billion PBMCs per donor. To increase sequencing depth and limit assay-specific biases, TCR repertoire library preparation and sequencing were carried out by different laboratories using diverse techniques. To estimate repertoire size and how much clonotype sharing occurs between individuals, the study deeply sequenced the blood TCR repertoires of roughly 5 healthy adults. For each donor, CD4 naive and CD4 memory were each run on three plates, CD8 naive on two plates, and CD8 memory on one plate. Findings and caveats that apply to the study as a whole: Pairwise subsampling indicated that sequencing depth was expected to affect the degree of clonotype sharing among donors. Even with the large sequencing depth, rarefaction of the sorted-subset datasets indicated that sequencing was incomplete. The genetic and exposure-history diversity represented was limited by the small number of donors. About 5% of naive CD4, roughly 3.5% of naive CD8, approximately 2.2% of memory CD4, and 0.35% to 0.4% of memory CD8 clonotypes were shared across several donors. Compared with non-shared clonotypes, the clonotypes found in all four sorted-subset donors had higher generation probabilities. Naive subsets generally had larger estimated clonotype richness than memory subsets. Sampling was limited to blood, and TCR repertoires in tissue likely differ from TCR repertoires in blood.

Using the deep immunoSEQ assay, TCR CDR3 regions were amplified from genomic DNA by multiplex PCR. Extracted genomic DNA from each cell subset was spread evenly across all wells of several immunoSEQ 96-well plates, with each plate serving as a replicate. For sorted subsets, each replicate PCR was loaded with approximately 190 ng genomic DNA, equivalent to approximately 27,000 T cell genomes. The purified libraries were quantified using a Qubit 3.0 fluorometer, sized with a Bioanalyzer 2100, and then quantified again using the KAPA Library Quantification kit. Each immunoSEQ 96-well plate was sequenced on its own single-read 150-cycle Illumina NextSeq 550 flow cell. As for the authors' bioinformatics: Because the immunoSEQ output included only junctional sequences and no quality scores, the filtering could not be the same as the filtering used for full-length reads. Sequences were annotated with PyIR, a Python wrapper for IgBLAST v1.9, and V/J genes and CDR3 were assigned using IMGT germline references. Reads were removed for weak V/J assignments (E-value above 1e-6), missing CDR3, stop codons, out-of-frame junctions, or ambiguous translated residues. A V3J clonotype was defined by an identical inferred V gene, J gene, and CDR3 amino acid sequence. Percentage overlap between repertoires was computed as shared unique clonotypes divided by the size of the smaller repertoire. Richness of each repertoire was evaluated using RTK rarefaction, the Chao1 estimator, and Recon v2.1 estimates of unobserved clonotypes. For all TCRbeta clonotypes obtained by the gDNA method from several donors, generation probabilities were computed with OLGA. The table was pulled from immuneACCESS by TCRdb, which kept in-frame rearrangements only. Such tables lose some clones; where checked, under half of the loss comes from unresolved V genes, and the rest has no known cause. Clone size and V and J calls were adopted from that table, with D and trimming inferred from the DNA. Present in this sample are 2,100,000 or so clones, around 95% of which were seen just once. Of the sample, 0.13% is held by the ten largest clones.

In the germline V gene (reference sequence), CDR1 corresponds to GTSNPN and CDR2 to SVGIG. Cut back by 1 base and 3 bases, the V and J ends lie 4 bases apart. Including the terminal cysteine and phenylalanine, the CDR3 comprises 11 residues. The DNA shown is the 33-base CDR3, in frame from base 1. The source of this sequence is a man aged 18 to 35 in good health. The rearrangement combines TRBV30 with TRBJ2-7; no confident D gene assignment can be made. The sample comprised naive CD4+ T cells sorted from blood. The cell subset or site tag for this specimen amounts to: CD45RA+ positively selected. The DNA sequence reads TGTGCCTGGAGTGCGAACTACGAGCAGTACTTC. It encodes CAWSANYEQYF.